The 9 T cell receptor beta chains presented below share a single source sample, sequenced in a study of Ad26.COV2.S vaccination and SARS-CoV-2 variants. Libraries were prepared by immunoSEQ multiplex PCR; TCRdb keeps only in-frame clonotypes and omits some of them. The table records about 680,000 clones, more than 70% of them present only once. Treatment meaning: about 20 received Ad26.COV2.S at low or high dose, single or two shots; about 5 received placebo; per-sample allocation not given. Day 63 after the first vaccine or placebo injection was the time point for sampling. The sample here was peripheral blood, taken in a trial of Ad26.COV2.S vaccine versus placebo. These TCRs come from a person aged 18 to 59 who received the Ad26.COV2.S COVID-19 vaccine or a placebo.

The chain carries TRBV6-5 and TRBJ2-1; TRBD1 or TRBD2 may be the D gene (5 bases each). The CDR3 consists of 13 residues. Looked up from germline, CDR1 is MNHEY and CDR2 is SVGAGI. V was pared by 6 bases and J by 5 bases, with 11 bases between. This CDR3 reads CASSRDGHNEQFF. The CDR3, as DNA: TGTGCCAGCAGCCGGGACGGGCACAATGAGCAGTTCTTC.

The gene calls are TRBV15 and TRBJ2-1; D assignment may be TRBD1 or TRBD2 (5 bases each). This CDR3 is built from 14 residues. The V end lost 0 bases, the J end lost 8 bases, and 11 bases lay between the germline ends. Germline lookup yields CDR1 LNHNV and CDR2 YYDKDF (reference sequence). DNA of the CDR3: TGTGCCACCAGCAGAGAGGAAGGGGAGCATGAGCAGTTCTTC. It codes for CATSREEGEHEQFF.

CDR3 loop: CASSLGGGNPIGETQYF. The CDR3 DNA reads TGTGCCAGCAGCCTAGGTGGGGGAAATCCTATTGGGGAGACCCAGTACTTC. V gene TRBV7-9 combines with J gene TRBJ2-5, with D perhaps being TRBD1 or TRBD2 (5 bases each). CDR3 size: 17 residues. Germline V lookup: CDR1 SEHNR, CDR2 FQNEAQ (reference sequence). V lost 5 bases, J lost 5 bases, and 24 bases lay in between.

The chain combines TRBV19 with TRBJ1-1; D unresolved. V shed 5 bases and J shed 1 base, with 8 bases lying between them. The CDR3 covers 13 residues. The germline gives CDR1 LNHDA, CDR2 SQIVND (reference sequence). CDR3 loop: CASSPYTNTEAFF. CDR3 nucleotides: TGTGCCAGTAGTCCATACACGAACACTGAAGCTTTCTTT. The complete variable domain, with remaining parts taken from reference TRBV19 and TRBJ1-1, reads DGGITQSPKYLFRKEGQNVTLSCEQNLNHDAMYWYRQDPGQGLRLIYYSQIVNDFQKGDIAEGYSVSREKKESFPLTVTSAQKNPTAFYLCASSPYTNTEAFFGQGTRLTVV.

The rearrangement uses TRBV21-1 and TRBJ2-7; TRBD2, the D gene given by the table, was not confirmed from the DNA. TRBV21-1 is a documented pseudogene. The CDR3 extends over 13 amino acids. CDR3 protein: CARSTYGLYEQYF. In nucleotides, the CDR3 is TGTGCCAGGTCTACGTACGGTCTCTACGAGCAGTACTTC.

This chain links TRBV2 with TRBJ1-5; 8 bases match TRBD1. V lost 11 bases to trimming and J lost 1 base; unmatched junction nucleotides: 10. Germline V CDR1 and CDR2: SNHLY, FYNNEI. CDR3 length: 15 amino acids. The CDR3 DNA sequence: TGTGCCGCCTCACAGGGGGAAGGGAGCAATCAGCCCCAGCATTTT. This encodes CAASQGEGSNQPQHF.

This clone was picked up a small number of times. This same CDR3 is encoded by further DNA sequences in the sample. V gene TRBV7-9 combines with J gene TRBJ1-3; D unresolved. Per germline, CDR1 SEHNR and CDR2 FQNEAQ (reference sequence). The CDR3 runs 13 residues. V was trimmed by 6 bases and J by 4 bases, leaving 10 bases between them. In DNA form, the CDR3 reads TGTGCCAGCAGTCTCGGCCTGGGAAACACCATATATTTT. It codes for CASSLGLGNTIYF.

The chain has TRBV6-5 and TRBJ1-6; D is uncertain. Germline CDR1 reads MNHEY; CDR2 reads SVGAGI. The V end was cut by 11 bases, the J end by 6 bases, with 14 bases between. There are 13 residues in the CDR3. The CDR3 DNA reads as TGTGCCTGTGGGGAGGGTGTTAATTCACCCCTCCACTTT. Its protein is CACGEGVNSPLHF.

There are a few counts of this clone. The CDR3 loop is CASSQANWGALHF. Written as DNA, the CDR3 is TGCGCCAGCAGCCAAGCTAATTGGGGGGCCCTCCACTTT. The V gene is TRBV4-3, the J gene TRBJ1-6, with D maybe TRBD1 (5 bases). From germline, CDR1 is LGHNA and CDR2 YSLEER. Trimming took off 1 base at V and 14 bases at J, with 12 bases between the two ends. The CDR3 runs 13 residues.